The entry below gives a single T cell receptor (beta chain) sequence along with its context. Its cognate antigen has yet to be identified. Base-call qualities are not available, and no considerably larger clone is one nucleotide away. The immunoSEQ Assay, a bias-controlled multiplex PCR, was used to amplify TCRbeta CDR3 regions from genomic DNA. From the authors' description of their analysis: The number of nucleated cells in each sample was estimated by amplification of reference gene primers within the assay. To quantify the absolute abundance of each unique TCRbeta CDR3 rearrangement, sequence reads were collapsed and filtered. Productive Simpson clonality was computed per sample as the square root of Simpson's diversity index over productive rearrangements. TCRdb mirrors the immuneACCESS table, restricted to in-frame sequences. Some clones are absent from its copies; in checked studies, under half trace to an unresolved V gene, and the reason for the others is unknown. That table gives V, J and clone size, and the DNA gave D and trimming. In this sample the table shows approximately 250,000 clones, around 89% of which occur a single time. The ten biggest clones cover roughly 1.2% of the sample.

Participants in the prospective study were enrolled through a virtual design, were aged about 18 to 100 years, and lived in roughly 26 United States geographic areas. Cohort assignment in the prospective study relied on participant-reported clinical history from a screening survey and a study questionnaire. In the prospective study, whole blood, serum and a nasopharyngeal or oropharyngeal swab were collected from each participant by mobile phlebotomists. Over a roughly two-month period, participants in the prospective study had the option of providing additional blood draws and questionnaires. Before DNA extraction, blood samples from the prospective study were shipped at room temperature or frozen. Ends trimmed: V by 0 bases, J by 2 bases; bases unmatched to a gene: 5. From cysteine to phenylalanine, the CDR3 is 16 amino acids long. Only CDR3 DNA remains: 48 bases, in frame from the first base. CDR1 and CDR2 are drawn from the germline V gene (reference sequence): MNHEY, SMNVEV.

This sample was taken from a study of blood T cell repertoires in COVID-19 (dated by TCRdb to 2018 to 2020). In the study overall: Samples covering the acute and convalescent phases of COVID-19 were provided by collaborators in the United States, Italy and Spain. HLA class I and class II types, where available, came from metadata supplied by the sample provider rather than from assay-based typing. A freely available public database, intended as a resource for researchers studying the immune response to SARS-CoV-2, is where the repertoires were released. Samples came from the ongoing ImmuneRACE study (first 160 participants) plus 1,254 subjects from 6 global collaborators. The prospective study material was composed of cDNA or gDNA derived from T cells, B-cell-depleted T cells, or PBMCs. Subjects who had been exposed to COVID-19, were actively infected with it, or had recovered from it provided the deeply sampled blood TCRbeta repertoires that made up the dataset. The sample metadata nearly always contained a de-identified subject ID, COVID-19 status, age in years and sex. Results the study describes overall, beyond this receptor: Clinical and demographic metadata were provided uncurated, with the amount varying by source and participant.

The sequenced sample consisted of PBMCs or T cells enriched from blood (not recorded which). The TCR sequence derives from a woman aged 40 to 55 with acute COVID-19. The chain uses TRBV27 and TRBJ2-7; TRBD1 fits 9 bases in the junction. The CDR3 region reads CASSLSGTGIAYEQYF. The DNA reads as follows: TGTGCCAGCAGTTTATCGGGGACAGGGATTGCCTACGAGCAGTACTTC.